This TCR beta chain was captured in a study of T-cell reconstitution after alpha-beta-depleted transplantation in children. Regarding the study as a whole: The study reportedly traced alpha-beta T cells about two months after transplant to several hundred expanded graft clones.

Remarks on this clonotype: The antigen remains unidentified.

Trimming left V 8 bases short and J 8 bases short, with 12 bases between. The CDR3 extends over 11 amino acids. Per germline, CDR1 LGHNA and CDR2 YNFKEQ. Unique molecular identifiers featured in how the TCRbeta library was prepared. TCRdb reprocessed the PCR reads via MiXCR and lists one record per CDR3 protein. The repertoire holds about 980,000 distinct CDR3 sequences, with about 30% as singletons. Specimen: PBMCs, mostly from graft donor cells, collected 360 days after TCRalphabeta/CD19-depleted stem cell transplant. The V gene is TRBV4-2, the J gene TRBJ1-2; no reliable D call. This TCR was recovered from a boy under two years old who had a stem cell transplant for SCID, so the T cells may come from the graft donor. CDR3 sequence reads: CASPRAAGYTF. DNA for the CDR3: TGTGCCAGCCCGCGCGCGGCCGGCTACACCTTC.